The entry below describes one TCR beta chain. The antigen is not known. Germline loops: CDR1 MGHRA, CDR2 YSYEKL. J lost 5 bases, V lost 0 bases, and 6 bases had no gene match. CDR3 length equals 18 residues. Sample-barcoded 5' priming and a J-beta primer mix drove a second PCR of roughly 6 to 12 cycles. Every cDNA molecule bore a tag from a template-switch adaptor containing 12 random nucleotides. TCRdb independently ran MiXCR on the 5' RACE reads; one entry per CDR3 protein. This table has 850,000 to 1,100,000 distinct CDR3 sequences, around two fifths appearing once. The data originate from a study of blood T cells in healthy people across ages. Broader study findings: Diversity was higher, and naive CD4+ cells more numerous, in long-lived donors than in aged donors. With age, beta diversity per million T cells declined roughly linearly, significantly by 40 to 50.

The sequencing input was blood. The TCR sequence derives from a man younger than 35 in good health. This chain joins TRBV4-1 and TRBJ2-2, with 13 bases aligning to TRBD2. Here the CDR3 reads CASSQETSGGAWTGELFF. The CDR3 DNA is TGCGCCAGCAGCCAAGAAACTAGCGGGGGGGCATGGACCGGGGAGCTGTTTTTT.